A single sample is the source of the 6 T cell receptor beta chains below, sequenced in a study of siplizumab effects on memory and regulatory T cells. Sequencing used immunoSEQ multiplex PCR; TCRdb keeps in-frame clones, though not all of them. This sample has 100,000 or so clones, with about 95% found just once. Source material: non-Treg CD4+ T cells sorted from blood. These TCRs come from a human donor in good health.

V usage is TRBV28 and J usage is TRBJ2-1; D unresolved. Germline V CDR1 and CDR2: MDHEN, SYDVKM. Between the trimmed V and J ends, which lost 3 bases and 4 bases, there was a span of 4 bases. This CDR3 has 12 residues. CDR3 loop: CASSFRYNEQFF. The DNA for the CDR3 is TGTGCCAGCAGTTTTAGGTACAATGAGCAGTTCTTC.

This sequence joins TRBV30 and TRBJ2-7; a possible D gene is TRBD1 (7 bases). The ends were cut back, 3 bases at V and 2 bases at J, with 11 bases in the middle. Germline V CDR1 and CDR2: GTSNPN, SVGIG (reference sequence). This CDR3 region has 13 residues. The CDR3 is CAWRRDRPYEQYF. The CDR3 coding sequence is TGTGCCTGGAGGCGGGACAGACCCTACGAGCAGTACTTC.

The gene calls are TRBV28 and TRBJ1-3; D possibly corresponds to TRBD1 (6 bases). The CDR3 consists of 15 residues. Trimming left V 5 bases short and J 7 bases short, with 18 bases between. Looked up from germline, CDR1 is MDHEN and CDR2 is SYDVKM. The CDR3 reads CASSAPGQGPNTIYF. The DNA of the CDR3 is TGTGCCAGCAGTGCCCCGGGGCAGGGGCCTAACACCATATATTTT. Using reference TRBV28 and TRBJ1-3 for the parts outside the CDR3, the full variable domain is DVKVTQSSRYLVKRTGEKVFLECVQDMDHENMFWYRQDPGLGLRLIYFSYDVKMKEKGDIPEGYSVSREKKERFSLILESASTNQTSMYLCASSAPGQGPNTIYFGEGSWLTVV.

This chain joins TRBV30 and TRBJ1-2; 9 bases match TRBD1. The germline V gene has CDR1 GTSNPN and CDR2 SVGIG (reference sequence). This CDR3 region has 13 residues. Trimming removed 0 bases from V and 7 bases from J; junction bases left unmatched: 3. In nucleotides, the CDR3 is TGTGCCTGGAGTGTACAGGGGGCGGGTGGCTACACCTTC. It translates to CAWSVQGAGGYTF.

This clone was detected only once. The chain joins TRBV4-1 to TRBJ2-1, with 12 bases matching TRBD2. The CDR3 runs to 15 residues. V trimming: 2 bases; J trimming: 7 bases; junction bases outside the gene matches: 3. CDR1 is MGHRA and CDR2 is YSYEKL in the germline V gene. CDR3 sequence reads: CASSQHGLAGNEQFF. CDR3 DNA: TGCGCCAGCAGCCAACACGGACTAGCGGGAAATGAGCAGTTCTTC.

The chain recombines TRBV4-1 with TRBJ2-3, with TRBD1 identical over 7 bases. V was pared by 2 bases and J by 1 base, with 6 bases of the junction left unmatched. CDR1 is MGHRA, CDR2 YSYEKL, per germline. The CDR3 has 16 amino acids. The CDR3 sequence is CASSQTTGIGTDTQYF. In DNA form, the CDR3 reads TGCGCCAGCAGCCAAACGACAGGGATTGGCACAGATACGCAGTATTTT.